These T cell receptor beta chains were read from a single sample in a study of shared clonotypes between healthy human individuals. The protocol was immunoSEQ multiplex PCR, while the TCRdb copy is restricted to in-frame clones and leaves out a portion. The sample includes about 2.4 million clones, just over 90% of them seen just once. The sample was naive CD4+ T cells sorted from blood. The source of these receptors is a young man in good health. The CDR3 runs from the conserved cysteine through the conserved F or W. A D gene is named only where the DNA matches it firmly. Size tells how often a clone was seen (once, few, many) or the class of an expanded clone, and some rows leave it out.

abundance	d_gene	v_gene	j_gene	CDR3aa	CDR3nt
-	TRBD1	TRBV19	TRBJ1-2	CASSIGTGSYGYTF	TGTGCCAGTAGTATCGGGACAGGAAGCTATGGCTACACCTTC
-	TRBD2	TRBV25-1	TRBJ2-1	CASSDGGLAGSSYNEQFF	TGTGCCAGCAGTGATGGAGGACTAGCGGGCAGCTCCTACAATGAGCAGTTCTTC
-	-	TRBV29-1	TRBJ2-5	CSVEVLAGAWETQYF	TGCAGCGTTGAGGTTCTAGCCGGGGCGTGGGAGACCCAGTACTTC
-	-	TRBV28	TRBJ1-1	CASSLEGGTEAFF	TGTGCCAGCAGTTTAGAGGGAGGGACTGAAGCTTTCTTT
-	TRBD2	TRBV7-9	TRBJ2-1	CASSTGLVGSYEQFF	TGTGCCAGCAGCACGGGACTAGTGGGATCCTATGAGCAGTTCTTC
once	-	TRBV6-1	TRBJ2-2	CASSASTGNTGELFF	TGTGCCAGCAGTGCAAGCACAGGGAACACCGGGGAGCTGTTTTTT
-	-	TRBV5-1	TRBJ2-1	CASSPETYNEQFF	TGCGCCAGCAGCCCGGAGACCTACAATGAGCAGTTCTTC
-	TRBD2	TRBV7-2	TRBJ2-3	CASSLAGLGTDTQYF	TGTGCCAGCAGCTTAGCGGGACTAGGCACAGATACGCAGTATTTT
-	-	TRBV6-1	TRBJ1-2	CASREQWAYGYTF	TGTGCCAGCAGGGAACAATGGGCCTATGGCTACACCTTC
-	-	TRBV10-3	TRBJ1-5	CAISSSGGGNQPQHF	TGTGCCATCAGCTCCTCGGGGGGCGGGAATCAGCCCCAGCATTTT
-	-	TRBV19	TRBJ1-6	CASSAGNSPLHF	TGTGCCAGTAGCGCCGGGAATTCACCCCTCCACTTT
-	TRBD1	TRBV7-2	TRBJ2-7	CASSQGQGRSEQYF	TGTGCCAGCAGCCAGGGACAGGGGAGATCCGAGCAGTACTTC
-	-	TRBV5-1	TRBJ1-1	CASSLYIDMNTEAFF	TGCGCCAGCAGCTTGTACATAGATATGAACACTGAAGCTTTCTTT
-	-	TRBV15	TRBJ2-3	CATGKSDSTDTQYF	TGTGCCACCGGCAAGAGTGACAGCACAGATACGCAGTATTTT
-	-	TRBV5-6	TRBJ1-5	CASSLGGMGQPQHF	TGTGCCAGCAGTTTGGGGGGGATGGGTCAGCCCCAGCATTTT
-	-	TRBV13	TRBJ2-7	CASSQRGALSYEQYF	TGTGCCAGCAGCCAACGGGGGGCCCTCTCCTACGAGCAGTACTTC
-	-	TRBV5-1	TRBJ2-5	CASSPGQHAETQYF	TGCGCCAGCAGCCCAGGACAGCACGCGGAGACCCAGTACTTC
-	TRBD1	TRBV7-8	TRBJ1-6	CASSLPAGTVNSPLHF	TGTGCCAGCAGCCTCCCCGCCGGGACAGTAAATTCACCCCTCCACTTT
-	TRBD1	TRBV11-3	TRBJ2-5	CASSVTQGAGETQYF	TGTGCCAGCAGCGTTACACAGGGGGCGGGGGAGACCCAGTACTTC
-	TRBD2	TRBV19	TRBJ2-2	CATTKRGALTGELFF	TGTGCCACTACTAAGCGGGGGGCCCTCACCGGGGAGCTGTTTTTT
-	-	TRBV11-2	TRBJ2-4	CASSVRNIQYF	TGTGCCAGCAGCGTCAGAAACATTCAGTACTTC
-	-	TRBV29-1	TRBJ1-4	CSVATETRTWWANEKLFF	TGCAGCGTGGCGACAGAAACCAGGACCTGGTGGGCTAATGAAAAACTGTTTTTT
-	-	TRBV14	TRBJ2-3	CASSKGEAADTQYF	TGTGCCAGCAGCAAGGGGGAGGCGGCAGATACGCAGTATTTT
-	-	TRBV9	TRBJ2-5	CASRGSGETQYF	TGTGCCAGCCGGGGGTCAGGGGAGACCCAGTACTTC
once	TRBD1	TRBV5-4	TRBJ1-2	CASSPPTGAYTF	TGTGCCAGCAGCCCCCCGACAGGGGCCTACACCTTC
-	-	TRBV7-9	TRBJ1-6	CASSLDSTPGGSPLHF	TGTGCCAGCAGCTTAGACTCGACCCCCGGCGGATCACCCCTCCACTTT
-	-	TRBV5-1	TRBJ2-5	CASSPGSRETQYF	TGCGCCAGCAGCCCCGGGAGTCGGGAGACCCAGTACTTC
-	-	TRBV19	TRBJ2-1	CASSRGLISYNEQFF	TGTGCCAGTAGTAGGGGACTCATCTCCTACAATGAGCAGTTCTTC
once	TRBD2	TRBV2	TRBJ2-7	CASIRLAGDEQYF	TGTGCCAGCATCAGACTAGCGGGGGACGAGCAGTACTTC
-	-	TRBV5-4	TRBJ1-1	CASSSRGLPAVTEAFF	TGTGCCAGCAGCAGCAGGGGTCTTCCAGCCGTGACTGAAGCTTTCTTT
-	TRBD2	TRBV29-1	TRBJ2-3	CSVNVAGGPTDTQYF	TGCAGCGTTAACGTAGCGGGGGGGCCTACAGATACGCAGTATTTT
-	-	TRBV19	TRBJ2-2	CASSIGTLLTGELFF	TGTGCCAGTAGTATAGGGACCCTTCTGACCGGGGAGCTGTTTTTT
-	-	TRBV6-4	TRBJ1-5	CASSESAYSTPQHF	TGTGCCAGCAGTGAAAGCGCCTACTCGACGCCCCAGCATTTT
-	TRBD2	TRBV18	TRBJ2-7	CASSPRTSDYEQYF	TGTGCCAGCTCACCCCGGACTAGCGACTACGAGCAGTACTTC
-	-	TRBV9	TRBJ1-3	CASSVGGSDSGNTIYF	TGTGCCAGCAGCGTAGGAGGGTCTGACTCTGGAAACACCATATATTTT
once	-	TRBV6-5	TRBJ1-4	CASSYSWNEKLFF	TGTGCCAGCAGTTACTCTTGGAATGAAAAACTGTTTTTT
-	-	TRBV19	TRBJ2-1	CASNRDGTTGQFF	TGTGCCAGTAACCGGGACGGTACAACCGGGCAGTTCTTC
-	-	TRBV4-2	TRBJ1-5	CASSQIGDFSNQPQHF	TGTGCCAGCAGCCAAATTGGGGACTTTAGCAATCAGCCCCAGCATTTT
-	-	TRBV5-1	TRBJ1-5	CASSPVGGGWQPQHF	TGCGCCAGCAGCCCAGTCGGGGGCGGGTGGCAGCCCCAGCATTTT
-	-	TRBV21-1	TRBJ2-1	CASSKLRENGRVRSYNEQFF	TGTGCCAGCAGCAAACTCCGCGAGAACGGCAGGGTAAGATCCTACAATGAGCAGTTCTTC
-	-	TRBV5-4	TRBJ2-3	CASSLTPVTDTQYF	TGTGCCAGCAGCTTGACACCGGTCACAGATACGCAGTATTTT
-	TRBD2	TRBV18	TRBJ2-2	CASSPQLGLVSGELFF	TGTGCCAGCTCACCACAATTGGGACTAGTATCCGGGGAGCTGTTTTTT
-	TRBD1	TRBV6-5	TRBJ2-3	CASSYDRGDTDTQYF	TGTGCCAGCAGTTACGACAGGGGAGATACAGATACGCAGTATTTT
once	TRBD1	TRBV7-9	TRBJ1-1	CASSFRSTGGSTEAFF	TGTGCCAGCAGCTTCCGTTCGACAGGGGGAAGCACTGAAGCTTTCTTT
once	-	TRBV29-1	TRBJ2-3	CSVAFGGRDTQYF	TGCAGCGTCGCGTTTGGGGGGCGGGATACGCAGTATTTT
-	-	TRBV18	TRBJ2-7	CASSPPSQTGSYEQYF	TGTGCCAGCTCACCACCGAGCCAAACGGGATCCTACGAGCAGTACTTC